What follows are 31 T cell receptor beta chains derived from one specimen sequenced in a study of vaccination effects on CD4 cells after COVID-19. For these receptors, no antigen is known. Sequencing in the ViraFEST assay came after antigen-specific CD4+ T cells had been expanded with viral peptide pools, which were used to stimulate PBMC. After around ten days in culture, the CD4+ T cells were isolated. The table came from immunoSEQ multiplex PCR; TCRdb's copy has only in-frame clones and leaves some out. In the table there are roughly 50,000 clones, around 85% of which are singletons. Material: CD4+ T cells from PBMCs cultured with HCoV-229E spike peptides, obtained before COVID-19 vaccination. The receptors derive from a human donor who received a COVID-19 vaccine.

The V call is TRBV5-1, the J call TRBJ2-3; 12 positions agree with TRBD2. The germline V gene encodes CDR1 SGHRS and CDR2 YFSETQ. The CDR3 covers 16 residues. The V gene end was trimmed by 2 bases and the J gene end by 5 bases; junction bases not matched to a gene: 6. For the CDR3, the DNA is TGCGCCAGCAGCTTACCTAGCGGGGGGGCCATAGATACGCAGTATTTT. Protein sequence: CASSLPSGGAIDTQYF.

The rearrangement uses TRBV7-2 and TRBJ1-4; D may be TRBD1 (5 bases). Germline V gene sequence: CDR1 SGHTA, CDR2 FQGNSA. V was shortened by 3 bases and J by 8 bases, with 13 bases between the two germline ends. The CDR3 runs to 14 residues. The CDR3 DNA reads as TGTGCCAGCAGCTTCCAGGGCGCCGGGGAAAAACTGTTTTTT. Protein sequence: CASSFQGAGEKLFF.

The genes are TRBV24-1 and TRBJ2-1, with 10 positions matching TRBD1. This CDR3 contains 16 residues. CDR1 is KGHDR and CDR2 is SFDVKD in the germline V gene. V gave up 4 bases and J gave up 5 bases; unmatched junction bases: 7. DNA of the CDR3: TGTGCCACCAGTGACCCGAGACAGGGGGCGAACAATGAGCAGTTCTTC. Translated: CATSDPRQGANNEQFF.

This clone has more than one count but fewer than ten. This chain uses TRBV7-9 with TRBJ2-2; D ambiguous. The germline V gene has CDR1 SEHNR and CDR2 FQNEAQ (reference sequence). V was shortened by 2 bases and J by 4 bases, with 5 bases between the two germline ends. CDR3 size: 13 residues. The CDR3 is CASSLSVTGELFF. The CDR3 coding sequence is TGTGCCAGCAGCTTATCGGTCACCGGGGAGCTGTTTTTT.

The CDR3 region has the DNA TGTGCTAGTGGTCCGGGACAAATACAAGAGACCCAGTACTTC. As protein: CASGPGQIQETQYF. The chain recombines TRBV12-5 with TRBJ2-5, with D possibly TRBD1 on 6 matching bases. Trimming removed 5 bases at V and 2 bases at J, with 12 bases between. The CDR3 length is 14 residues. CDR1 and CDR2 from the germline V gene are LGHNT and FRNRAP.

This clone was observed once. This chain uses TRBV18 with TRBJ2-7; D is possibly TRBD2 (6 bases). Trimming took off 3 bases at V and 4 bases at J, with 16 bases between the two ends. Germline CDR1 and CDR2: KGHSH and LQKENI. The CDR3 loop spans 15 amino acids. CDR3 nucleotides: TGTGCCAGCTCACCCCTGGGGGGTTTTATTTACGAGCAGTACGTC. It codes for CASSPLGGFIYEQYV.

The chain links TRBV5-6 to TRBJ1-1; 8 nucleotides align to TRBD1. The CDR3 runs 13 residues. V shed 4 bases, J shed 12 bases, and the junction held 11 bases outside the gene matches. Germline V CDR1 and CDR2: SGHDT, YYEEEE. The CDR3 loop reads CASSPNPGGATFF. CDR3 nucleotides: TGTGCCAGCAGCCCGAACCCAGGGGGCGCGACTTTCTTT.

This chain links TRBV5-1 with TRBJ2-5; D possibly corresponds to TRBD1 (5 bases). Trimming removed 4 bases from V and 1 base from J, with 11 bases in between. CDR1 and CDR2 from the germline V gene are SGHRS and YFSETQ. The CDR3 is 14 amino acids. The CDR3 DNA follows: TGCGCCAGCAGCCCTCAGACAGTCCAAGAGACCCAGTACTTC. The encoded protein is CASSPQTVQETQYF.

The chain couples TRBV9 to TRBJ1-6; 9 bases fit TRBD1. The CDR3 sequence is 15 residues long. Trimming cost V 3 bases and J 5 bases; bases outside gene matches: 3. The germline CDR1 and CDR2 sequences are SGDLS and YYNGEE. The CDR3 region is CASSGGQGNNSPLHF. The CDR3 nucleotides read TGTGCCAGCAGCGGGGGACAGGGAAATAATTCACCCCTCCACTTT.

This clone came up once. The chain carries TRBV28 and TRBJ1-2; D uncertain. The length of the CDR3 is 14 residues. V lost 8 bases and J 1 base, leaving 14 bases between the germline ends. Looked up from germline, CDR1 is MDHEN and CDR2 is SYDVKM. The CDR3 DNA reads as TGTGCCAGCTCCGTAGGGCTGATTAACTATGGCTACACCTTC. Protein sequence: CASSVGLINYGYTF.

J is TRBJ1-2 and V is TRBV21-1; the table's D gene call, TRBD1, was not cross checked with the DNA. TRBV21-1 is recorded as a pseudogene. The CDR3 is made up of 15 amino acids. CDR3 DNA: TGTGCCAGCAGCAAAGGGGGGACAGCTAACTATGGCTACACCTTC. Translating it yields CASSKGGTANYGYTF.

This clone came up a few times. The genes are TRBV6-6 and TRBJ1-5; a weak D match, TRBD1 (5 bases). Germline CDR1 MNHNY, CDR2 SVGAGI (reference sequence). The CDR3 is made up of 13 amino acids. V was trimmed by 2 bases and J by 5 bases, leaving 7 bases between them. The CDR3 is CASSYSRDQPQHF. The CDR3 DNA follows: TGTGCCAGCAGTTACAGCAGGGATCAGCCCCAGCATTTT.

The chain carries TRBV6-2 or TRBV6-3 and TRBJ1-2; 11 nucleotides agree with TRBD1. CDR3 length: 14 amino acids. Germline V lookup: CDR1 MNHEY, CDR2 SVGEGT. V shed 5 bases, J shed 2 bases, and the junction held 1 base outside the gene matches. CDR3 sequence: CASSRDRGNYGYTF. CDR3 nucleotides: TGTGCCAGCAGTAGGGACAGGGGGAACTATGGCTACACCTTC.

The J gene is TRBJ2-7, the V gene TRBV5-1; a possible D gene is TRBD1 (6 bases). Between the trimmed V and J ends, which lost 1 base and 0 bases, there was a span of 11 bases. This CDR3 region has 15 residues. From germline, CDR1 is SGHRS and CDR2 YFSETQ. The CDR3 DNA is TGCGCCAGCAGCTTGTTACAGGGTCCCTCCTACGAGCAGTACGTC. Protein sequence: CASSLLQGPSYEQYV.

This clone has only a few counts. The chain couples TRBV7-9 to TRBJ1-6, with D hard to call. Trimming shortened V by 4 bases and J by 13 bases, and 14 bases separated the two germline ends. This CDR3 spans 13 amino acids. CDR1 is SEHNR, CDR2 FQNEAQ, per germline (reference sequence). The CDR3 DNA sequence: TGTGCCAGCAGCTCCGACCCGGCTCCCCCCCTCCACTTT. Translation gives CASSSDPAPPLHF.

The chain carries TRBV7-8 and TRBJ2-5, with no clear D. V lost 8 bases and J lost 2, with 12 bases in between. This CDR3 contains 13 residues. Germline V gives CDR1 SGHVS, CDR2 FQNEAQ. The CDR3 protein is CASDGLGQETQYF. CDR3 DNA: TGTGCCAGCGACGGATTGGGGCAAGAGACCCAGTACTTC.

The J gene is TRBJ1-1, the V gene TRBV6-2 or TRBV6-3, with 10 positions matching TRBD1. The CDR3 covers 12 residues. With 6 bases clipped from V and 11 bases from J, the junction kept 6 bases outside the gene matches. Germline V gene lookup returns CDR1 MNHEY and CDR2 SVGEGT. This CDR3 reads CASSRGTGEAFF. The CDR3 nucleotides read TGTGCCAGCAGCCGAGGGACAGGGGAGGCTTTCTTT.

The rearrangement uses TRBV2 and TRBJ2-3; D gene ambiguous. The germline V gene has CDR1 SNHLY and CDR2 FYNNEI. V dropped 4 bases and J dropped 5 bases, with 7 bases sitting between them. The CDR3 is made up of 12 amino acids. The CDR3 nucleotides are TGTGCCAGCAGTGGCCCAGGAGATACGCAGTATTTT. It encodes CASSGPGDTQYF.

This rearrangement joins TRBV10-2 to TRBJ1-2; perhaps TRBD1 as D (5 bases). This CDR3 has 15 residues. Germline V lookup: CDR1 WSHSY, CDR2 SAAADI. V lost 1 base and J 0 bases, leaving 9 bases between the germline ends. The DNA of the CDR3 is TGCGCCAGCAGTGAGTACAAGACAGCTAACTATGGCTACACCTTC. Amino acid sequence: CASSEYKTANYGYTF.

The chain is built from TRBV2 and TRBJ2-3; D ambiguous. V lost 0 bases and J 0 bases, leaving 4 bases between the germline ends. This CDR3 spans 14 amino acids. Germline loops: CDR1 SNHLY, CDR2 FYNNEI. The CDR3 loop reads CASSEARSTDTQYF. The CDR3 DNA is TGTGCCAGCAGTGAAGCCCGCAGCACAGATACGCAGTATTTT.

This clone was counted a few times. The V gene is TRBV6-4, the J gene TRBJ1-2, with D hard to call. CDR3 length equals 13 residues. Between the trimmed V and J ends, which lost 2 bases and 6 bases, there was a span of 10 bases. Germline CDR1 reads MRHNA; CDR2 reads SNTAGT. As DNA, the CDR3 is TGTGCCAGCAGTGACCAGTTTGGAAATGGCTACACCTTC. Residues: CASSDQFGNGYTF.

V usage is TRBV4-1 and J usage is TRBJ2-3, with D tentatively TRBD1 (6 bases). The CDR3 extends over 18 amino acids. Germline V gene data show CDR1 as MGHRA and CDR2 as YSYEKL. V was clipped by 0 bases and J by 1 base, with 17 bases between them. The CDR3 DNA sequence: TGCGCCAGCAGCCAAGAGGGGACACCGAGACTTGGCACAGATACGCAGTATTTT. This sequence encodes CASSQEGTPRLGTDTQYF.

The V and J genes are TRBV6-1 and TRBJ2-2, with D possibly matching TRBD1 (5 bases). The CDR3 length is 16 residues. Germline-derived CDR1 and CDR2 are MNHNS and SASEGT. Trimming pared 2 bases from V and 1 base from J, leaving 11 bases between. The CDR3, as DNA: TGTGCCAGCAGTGAAAGAAGGGGCCGGAACACCGGGGAGCTGTTTTTT. Its protein is CASSERRGRNTGELFF.

The chain links TRBV6-1 to TRBJ1-2; the D gene is possibly TRBD1 (6 bases). CDR3 size: 16 residues. V was trimmed by 0 bases and J by 4 bases, leaving 15 bases between them. Per germline, CDR1 MNHNS and CDR2 SASEGT. CDR3 amino acids: CASSEAQLTGTYGYTF. The DNA for the CDR3 is TGTGCCAGCAGTGAAGCGCAGTTAACAGGGACCTATGGCTACACCTTC.

CDR3 amino acids: CATSDPFPGVEQFF. DNA for the CDR3: TGTGCCACCAGTGACCCCTTTCCGGGGGTCGAGCAGTTCTTC. The genes are TRBV24-1 and TRBJ2-1; perhaps TRBD2 as D (6 bases). This CDR3 is 14 amino acids long. From germline, CDR1 is KGHDR and CDR2 SFDVKD. Trimming pared 4 bases from V and 10 bases from J, leaving 16 bases between.

This chain connects TRBV20-1 to TRBJ2-4; 13 nucleotides align to TRBD2. CDR3 length: 17 residues. CDR1 is DFQATT, CDR2 SNEGSKA, per germline (reference sequence). With V trimmed by 3 bases and J by 0 bases, 5 bases remained unmatched. CDR3 sequence: CSASWTSGGLAKNIQYF. CDR3 nucleotides: TGCAGTGCTAGTTGGACTAGCGGGGGACTAGCCAAAAACATTCAGTACTTC.

The CDR3 nucleotides are TGTGCCAGCAGTTTAGGGGGGACTGGCTACACCTTC. Protein product: CASSLGGTGYTF. The chain joins TRBV28 to TRBJ1-2; D is possibly TRBD1 (5 bases). The CDR3 runs 12 residues. V lost 2 bases and J lost 7, with 8 bases in between. Germline V lookup: CDR1 MDHEN, CDR2 SYDVKM.

The gene calls are TRBV5-1 and TRBJ2-1; 7 bases align to TRBD2. The CDR3 runs to 15 residues. The germline CDR1 and CDR2 sequences are SGHRS and YFSETQ. After removal of 4 bases from V and 0 bases from J, the junction contained 4 bases not matched to a gene. CDR3 sequence: CASSLGGSSYNEQFF. The CDR3 region has the DNA TGCGCCAGCAGCCTCGGGGGGAGCTCCTACAATGAGCAGTTCTTC.

The genes are TRBV12-5 and TRBJ1-1; D unresolved. Trimming removed 1 base from V and 3 bases from J, with 9 bases in between. The CDR3 loop spans 14 amino acids. CDR1 is LGHNT, CDR2 FRNRAP, per germline. The CDR3 sequence: CASGLAPLYTEAFF. The CDR3 region has the DNA TGTGCTAGTGGTTTGGCCCCTCTTTACACTGAAGCTTTCTTT.

The rearrangement uses TRBV6-5 and TRBJ1-1; the D is unclear. V shed 0 bases and J shed 2 bases, with 7 bases lying between them. CDR1 is MNHEY and CDR2 is SVGAGI in the germline V gene. This CDR3 comprises 14 residues. CDR3 bases: TGTGCCAGCAGTTACTCGAGAAGAAACACTGAAGCTTTCTTT. Translation: CASSYSRRNTEAFF.

This clone was detected a few times. A read error may account for a junction end that differs from germline. The chain uses TRBV12-5 and TRBJ1-2; D not resolved. Per the germline V gene, CDR1 is LGHNT and CDR2 is FRNRAP. The CDR3 loop spans 10 amino acids. CDR3 region: CASGPEPRYF. CDR3 nucleotides: TGTGCTAGTGGTCCCGAACCCAGATACTTC.